Below, 13 T cell receptor beta chains from the same sample are listed, as sequenced in a study of cytomegalovirus exposure and HLA in healthy donors. PCR employed 60 Vbeta and 13 Jbeta primers. The protocol was immunoSEQ multiplex PCR, while the TCRdb copy is restricted to in-frame clones and leaves out a portion. The sample lists 160,000 or so clones, approximately 79% occurring once. The sequencing input was PBMCs. The origin of the receptors is a man aged 35 to 55 in good health and CMV-seronegative.

This clone was counted only a few times. The CDR3 DNA is TGTGCCAGCAGCGAGGGTGGAATGAACACTGAAGCTTTCTTT. As protein: CASSEGGMNTEAFF. The rearrangement links TRBV7-8 to TRBJ1-1, with D hard to call. This CDR3 region has 14 residues. V was shortened by 5 bases and J by 0 bases, with 10 bases between the two germline ends. Germline V CDR1 and CDR2: SGHVS, FQNEAQ.

V usage is TRBV6-4 and J usage is TRBJ2-1; 16 positions agree with TRBD2. The J segment lost 6 bases and the V segment lost 1 base, leaving 12 bases of the junction unmatched. The CDR3 length is 20 residues. Germline CDR1 reads MRHNA; CDR2 reads SNTAGT. In nucleotides, the CDR3 is TGTGCCAGCAGTGACTACCCCCCGGGACTAGCGGGGGGGCCTGGCAATGAGCAGTTCTTC. Its translation: CASSDYPPGLAGGPGNEQFF.

V usage is TRBV4-1 and J usage is TRBJ2-2; a possible D gene is TRBD2 (5 bases). V was shortened by 4 bases and J by 0 bases, with 15 bases between the two germline ends. The CDR3 consists of 17 residues. The germline V gene encodes CDR1 MGHRA and CDR2 YSYEKL. This chain's CDR3 is CASSLGGSGTNTGELFF. CDR3 in DNA: TGCGCCAGCAGCCTCGGCGGGTCGGGGACGAACACCGGGGAGCTGTTTTTT.

This sequence joins TRBV7-9 and TRBJ1-2, with 7 bases identical to TRBD1. This CDR3 contains 13 residues. V dropped 3 bases and J dropped 4; count of bases not matched to a gene: 2. From germline, CDR1 is SEHNR and CDR2 FQNEAQ (reference sequence). CDR3 residues: CASSFRDSYGYTF. CDR3 in DNA: TGTGCCAGCAGCTTCCGGGACAGCTATGGCTACACCTTC.

The CDR3 DNA reads as TGTGCCAGCAGTGAAAGTAGGAGGTACGAGCAGTACTTC. Its protein product is CASSESRRYEQYF. The chain uses TRBV6-1 and TRBJ2-7; TRBD2 might be the D (5 bases). CDR1 and CDR2 (germline): MNHNS, SASEGT. This CDR3 region has 13 residues. The V and J ends lost 2 bases and 4 bases respectively, with 9 bases between them.

The J gene is TRBJ1-5, the V gene TRBV4-1, with a possible D match to TRBD1 (6 bases). Germline CDR1 reads MGHRA; CDR2 reads YSYEKL. The CDR3 loop spans 16 amino acids. Trimming left V 4 bases short and J 4 bases short, with 17 bases between. CDR3 bases: TGCGCCAGCAGCCTCTTTCCTAGGGGGACAAATCAGCCCCAGCATTTT. This translates into CASSLFPRGTNQPQHF.

This clone was seen more than once but under ten times. The chain joins TRBV7-9 to TRBJ2-5; D uncertain. The CDR3 spans 15 residues. Germline V CDR1 and CDR2: SEHNR, FQNEAQ (reference sequence). The V end lost 1 base, the J end lost 2 bases, and 11 bases lay between the germline ends. DNA of the CDR3: TGTGCCAGCAGCTTAGGGCTAGGCGGACAAGAGACCCAGTACTTC. This translates into CASSLGLGGQETQYF.

The chain joins TRBV5-1 to TRBJ1-4, with no clear D. Trimming shortened V by 3 bases and J by 6 bases, and 18 bases separated the two germline ends. There are 16 residues in the CDR3. The germline gives CDR1 SGHRS, CDR2 YFSETQ. In nucleotides, the CDR3 is TGCGCCAGCAGCTCGGCTGAGAGGGTACCTGATGAAAAACTGTTTTTT. Its translation is CASSSAERVPDEKLFF.

J is TRBJ2-3 and V is TRBV30; 9 bases fit TRBD2. J gave up 4 bases and V 0 bases, and 5 bases lay outside the gene matches. Germline V lookup: CDR1 GTSNPN, CDR2 SVGIG (reference sequence). The CDR3 sequence is 15 residues long. CDR3 in DNA: TGTGCCTGGAGTGTACCGGCGGGGGGGGCAGATACGCAGTATTTT. This encodes CAWSVPAGGADTQYF.

The chain employs TRBV19 and TRBJ1-6; D is undetermined. CDR3 length: 16 residues. V was clipped by 5 bases and J by 0 bases, with 11 bases between them. Germline V CDR1 and CDR2: LNHDA, SQIVND (reference sequence). In DNA, the CDR3 is TGTGCCAGTAGTCCCTCGCTTAGCTCCTATAATTCACCCCTCCACTTT. This encodes CASSPSLSSYNSPLHF. The variable domain in full, with the rest retrieved from reference TRBV19 and TRBJ1-6, is DGGITQSPKYLFRKEGQNVTLSCEQNLNHDAMYWYRQDPGQGLRLIYYSQIVNDFQKGDIAEGYSVSREKKESFPLTVTSAQKNPTAFYLCASSPSLSSYNSPLHFGNGTRLTVT.

The V and J genes are TRBV6-5 and TRBJ2-5; TRBD2 aligns across 12 bases. Germline CDR1 MNHEY, CDR2 SVGAGI. V was pared by 5 bases and J by 3 bases, with 4 bases of the junction left unmatched. The CDR3 covers 15 residues. CDR3 DNA sequence: TGTGCCAGCAGTCGCCCTAGCGGGGGGGAAGAGACCCAGTACTTC. As protein: CASSRPSGGEETQYF.

This clone occurred a few times. The rearrangement joins TRBV7-2 to TRBJ2-2; 7 positions match TRBD2. The CDR3 loop spans 14 amino acids. V was pared by 5 bases and J by 6 bases, with 6 bases of the junction left unmatched. The germline CDR1 and CDR2 sequences are SGHTA and FQGNSA. CDR3 sequence reads: CASSPGLPPGELFF. The CDR3 nucleotides are TGTGCCAGCAGCCCGGGACTACCTCCCGGGGAGCTGTTTTTT.

The chain couples TRBV30 to TRBJ2-3; no reliable D call. Trimming stripped 0 bases from V and 2 bases from J, with 6 bases between. CDR3 length: 13 amino acids. From germline, CDR1 is GTSNPN and CDR2 SVGIG (reference sequence). The CDR3: CAWSVQATDTQYF. The CDR3 region has the DNA TGTGCCTGGAGTGTTCAAGCCACAGATACGCAGTATTTT.